Included here is one TCR beta chain sequence, with context. This entry belongs to a study of blood T cell repertoires in COVID-19. On the study more broadly: Whether acute or convalescent, the COVID-19 samples came from the United States, Italy and Spain.

This CDR3 is built from 13 residues. Looked up from germline, CDR1 is GTSNPN and CDR2 is SVGIG (reference sequence). Deletions cut 2 bases from V and 4 bases from J, with 11 bases between. Original data processing: The assay estimated nucleated cells by amplifying reference gene primers. The data were produced by immunoSEQ multiplex PCR, yet TCRdb's version contains in-frame clones alone and is incomplete. That table gives V, J and clone size, and the DNA gave D and trimming. Among 70,000 to 95,000 clones listed, 88% were seen once. The V and J genes are TRBV30 and TRBJ1-1; D unclear. The clonotype originates from a man in his 70s with acute or convalescent COVID-19. Material for sequencing was peripheral blood. CDR3 in DNA: TGTGCCTGGAGTACCCGTTCGGGCACTGAAGCTTTCTTT. It specifies CAWSTRSGTEAFF. The whole variable domain, remainder taken from reference TRBV30 and TRBJ1-1, is SQTIHQWPATLVQPVGSPLSLECTVEGTSNPNLYWYRQAAGRGLQLLFYSVGIGQISSEVPQNLSASRPQDRQFILSSKKLLLSDSGFYLCAWSTRSGTEAFFGQGTRLTVV.